The 30 T cell receptor beta chains in this list originate from one sample, sequenced in a study of blood T cell repertoires in COVID-19. Libraries were prepared by immunoSEQ multiplex PCR; TCRdb keeps only in-frame clonotypes and omits some of them. The sample has 200,000 to 300,000 clones, approximately 90% seen once. The sample consisted of PBMCs or T cells enriched from blood (not recorded which). The receptors were sampled from a woman between 25 and 40 years old who had recovered from COVID-19.

J is TRBJ1-5 and V is TRBV19; TRBD1 agrees at 12 bases. CDR1 and CDR2 from the germline V gene are LNHDA and SQIVND (reference sequence). The CDR3 has 14 residues. Trimming removed 4 bases from V and 6 bases from J; junction bases left unmatched: 1. CDR3 nucleotides: TGTGCCAGTAGTAGGGACAGGGGGCGTCAGCCCCAGCATTTT. Translated: CASSRDRGRQPQHF.

The chain joins TRBV9 to TRBJ2-7, with 7 nucleotides matching TRBD1. The germline V gene has CDR1 SGDLS and CDR2 YYNGEE. The CDR3 spans 16 residues. V lost 0 bases and J lost 4; bases outside the gene matches: 10. The CDR3, as DNA: TGTGCCAGCAGCGTAGCCTCACAGGGGTTAAGGTACGAGCAGTACTTC. This encodes CASSVASQGLRYEQYF.

This clone occurred once. This sequence joins TRBV9 and TRBJ1-2; a possible D gene is TRBD1 (5 bases). With 1 base removed from V and 1 base from J, the gap between germline ends came to 17 bases. The CDR3 consists of 17 residues. The germline V gene encodes CDR1 SGDLS and CDR2 YYNGEE. In DNA, the CDR3 is TGTGCCAGCAGCGTAAGTGGGGCCAAGGCCCTTAACTATGGCTACACCTTC. It encodes CASSVSGAKALNYGYTF.

The rearrangement joins TRBV5-5 to TRBJ2-7, with 7 bases aligning to TRBD1. Germline V lookup: CDR1 SGHKS, CDR2 YYEKEE (reference sequence). V lost 4 bases to trimming and J lost 0 bases; unmatched junction nucleotides: 16. This CDR3 has 18 amino acids. DNA for the CDR3: TGTGCCAGCAGCCGAACCCCGGGGACAGCTATTGGCTCCTACGAGCAGTACTTC. This codes for CASSRTPGTAIGSYEQYF.

The chain couples TRBV7-2 to TRBJ2-5; 8 nucleotides match TRBD2. The CDR3 runs to 14 residues. Trimming removed 3 bases from V and 1 base from J; junction bases left unmatched: 1. The germline V gene has CDR1 SGHTA and CDR2 FQGNSA. The CDR3 protein is CASSFRGGQETQYF. In nucleotides, the CDR3 is TGTGCCAGCAGCTTCCGGGGGGGCCAAGAGACCCAGTACTTC.

The genes are TRBV9 and TRBJ2-3, with 7 bases that match TRBD2. After removal of 7 bases from V and 3 bases from J, the junction contained 5 bases not matched to a gene. From germline, CDR1 is SGDLS and CDR2 YYNGEE. The CDR3 runs 13 residues. CDR3 region: CASAGAWTDTQYF. In nucleotides, the CDR3 is TGTGCCAGCGCGGGAGCTTGGACAGATACGCAGTATTTT.

This chain joins TRBV7-9 and TRBJ2-1, with 12 bases aligning to TRBD2. The junction had 7 bases not matched to a gene; V was cut back by 3 bases and J by 7 bases. The CDR3 extends over 16 amino acids. Germline CDR1 SEHNR, CDR2 FQNEAQ (reference sequence). The CDR3 spells CASSLTSGRSGNEQFF. In nucleotides, the CDR3 is TGTGCCAGCAGCTTGACTAGCGGGAGATCCGGGAATGAGCAGTTCTTC.

This clone was recorded many times. The chain has TRBV2 and TRBJ2-7; 9 positions agree with TRBD2. Germline V gene sequence: CDR1 SNHLY, CDR2 FYNNEI. The V and J ends lost 8 bases and 3 bases, in that order; junction bases with no gene match: 8. CDR3 length: 14 amino acids. The CDR3 bases are TGTGCCAGCGATTATAGCGGGAGAGACTACGAGCAGTACTTC. Its protein product is CASDYSGRDYEQYF.

The J gene is TRBJ1-2, the V gene TRBV12-5, with TRBD1 matching 9 bases. Germline loops: CDR1 LGHNT, CDR2 FRNRAP. V lost 1 base and J lost 5; bases outside the gene matches: 2. CDR3 length equals 14 residues. The CDR3 here is CASGLGDRVYGYTF. For the CDR3, the DNA is TGTGCTAGTGGTTTGGGGGACAGGGTGTATGGCTACACCTTC.

V usage is TRBV3-1 (or the pseudogene TRBV3-2) and J usage is TRBJ2-2; no definite D call. Trimming left V 10 bases short and J 2 bases short, with 11 bases between. There are 13 residues in the CDR3. Germline CDR1 reads LGHDT; CDR2 reads YNNKEL (reference sequence). CDR3 coding DNA: TGTGCCACCCGAACTCCCAACACCGGGGAGCTGTTTTTT. This codes for CATRTPNTGELFF.

The V gene is TRBV11-2, the J gene TRBJ2-7; 11 nucleotides match TRBD1. This CDR3 comprises 15 residues. J gave up 4 bases and V 6 bases, and 8 bases lay outside the gene matches. Looked up from germline, CDR1 is SGHAT and CDR2 is FQNNGV. CDR3 sequence (DNA): TGTGCCAGCAGTCGAACCGGACAGGGGGCTTACGAGCAGTACTTC. Its translation: CASSRTGQGAYEQYF.

The genes are TRBV30 and TRBJ1-4, with a weak D call TRBD1 (5 bases). The V gene lost 4 bases and the J gene lost 5 bases, with 20 bases spanning the gap. The CDR3 totals 16 residues. Germline V lookup: CDR1 GTSNPN, CDR2 SVGIG (reference sequence). The CDR3 sequence is CAWTPGGGKRNEKLFF. In DNA, the CDR3 is TGTGCCTGGACTCCCGGGGGGGGGAAGAGAAATGAAAAACTGTTTTTT.

The V call is TRBV28, the J call TRBJ1-5, with 8 nucleotides matching TRBD1. The germline V gene has CDR1 MDHEN and CDR2 SYDVKM. The CDR3 runs 15 residues. Trimming took 1 base from V and 6 from J; bases not matched to a gene: 5. CDR3 nucleotides: TGTGCCAGCAGTTTATTCGGACAGGGCGGTCAGCCCCAGCATTTT. Translating it yields CASSLFGQGGQPQHF.

J is TRBJ2-1 and V is TRBV19, with TRBD2 identical over 8 bases. V dropped 4 bases and J dropped 1; count of bases not matched to a gene: 3. Germline V gives CDR1 LNHDA, CDR2 SQIVND (reference sequence). The CDR3 consists of 15 residues. In nucleotides, the CDR3 is TGTGCCAGTAGTACTTCTAGCGGGTCCTACAATGAGCAGTTCTTC. This gives the protein CASSTSSGSYNEQFF.

This clone showed up many times. This sample includes further DNA sequences coding for the same CDR3. The rearrangement uses TRBV28 and TRBJ1-2; D remains unclear. CDR3 length: 14 amino acids. Germline V gene data show CDR1 as MDHEN and CDR2 as SYDVKM. The ends were cut back, 4 bases at V and 1 base at J, with 10 bases in the middle. CDR3: CASSSSPLNYGYTF. In DNA, the CDR3 is TGTGCCAGCAGTTCCTCCCCACTTAACTATGGCTACACCTTC.

CDR3 DNA: TGTGCCAGCAGCCACCCTAGCGGGAGGGCAATCAATGAGCAGTTCTTC. Residues: CASSHPSGRAINEQFF. This chain connects TRBV13 to TRBJ2-1; 12 nucleotides match TRBD2. Per germline, CDR1 PRHDT and CDR2 FYEKMQ (reference sequence). V shed 5 bases and J 6 bases; nucleotides not matched to a gene: 8. The CDR3 consists of 16 residues.

This clone was observed a single time. The chain recombines TRBV7-2 with TRBJ2-5, with D perhaps TRBD2 (5 bases). This CDR3 has 18 residues. Trimming cost V 5 bases and J 1 base, with 23 bases left between them. From germline, CDR1 is SGHTA and CDR2 FQGNSA. The CDR3, as DNA: TGTGCCAGCAGCCTCGCTGGAACGGGGAAGGGCCCCCAAGAGACCCAGTACTTC. It specifies CASSLAGTGKGPQETQYF.

V and J are TRBV12-3 or TRBV12-4 and TRBJ1-1; unclear D gene. This CDR3 has 13 amino acids. Trimming stripped 8 bases from V and 0 bases from J, with 10 bases between. The CDR3 bases are TGTGCCAGCCTGGGGAGAGTGAACACTGAAGCTTTCTTT. Encoded protein: CASLGRVNTEAFF.

This clone was detected only a few times. The J gene is TRBJ1-1, the V gene TRBV19; D remains ambiguous. Germline loops: CDR1 LNHDA, CDR2 SQIVND (reference sequence). V was shortened by 3 bases and J by 7 bases, with 15 bases between the two germline ends. The CDR3 is 14 residues long. The CDR3 sequence: CASSITGSRREAFF. In nucleotides, the CDR3 is TGTGCCAGTAGTATTACGGGGTCCCGGCGTGAAGCTTTCTTT.

The rearrangement uses TRBV9 and TRBJ2-3, with D maybe TRBD2 (6 bases). CDR1 is SGDLS and CDR2 is YYNGEE in the germline V gene. The CDR3 runs 14 residues. The germline V and J ends were trimmed by 2 bases and 2 bases, with 9 bases remaining between them. CDR3 sequence: CASSVTGVTDTQYF. The DNA of the CDR3 is TGTGCCAGCAGCGTCACGGGAGTCACAGATACGCAGTATTTT.

The chain links TRBV4-1 to TRBJ2-5; D possibly corresponds to TRBD2 (6 bases). Looked up from germline, CDR1 is MGHRA and CDR2 is YSYEKL. The V and J ends lost 1 base and 5 bases respectively, with 11 bases between them. The CDR3 spans 14 residues. This CDR3 reads CASSQAGSSETQYF. DNA for the CDR3: TGCGCCAGCAGCCAAGCCGGGAGCTCGGAGACCCAGTACTTC.

A few counts support this clone. V and J are TRBV20-1 and TRBJ1-5; 9 bases line up with TRBD1. The CDR3 is 15 amino acids. CDR1 is DFQATT and CDR2 is SNEGSKA in the germline V gene (reference sequence). V gave up 3 bases and J gave up 4 bases; unmatched junction bases: 7. In DNA, the CDR3 is TGCAGTGCTAGTGGGGACAGGGAAGAGAATCAGCCCCAGCATTTT. Encoded protein: CSASGDREENQPQHF.

The V and J genes are TRBV9 and TRBJ1-3, with D tentatively TRBD1 (6 bases). From germline, CDR1 is SGDLS and CDR2 YYNGEE. This CDR3 is 16 amino acids long. Deletions cut 3 bases from V and 4 bases from J, with 17 bases between. The CDR3 DNA follows: TGTGCCAGCAGCGGAGGGCCAGGGGTGAGAGGAAACACCATATATTTT. Translated: CASSGGPGVRGNTIYF.

As for this clone: One end of the junction is discordant with germline, which a read error may explain. The CDR3 coding sequence is TGTGCTAGCAGCTTATCGGGGGGGACCCAGTACTTC. Amino acids: CASSLSGGTQYF. This chain uses TRBV7-7 with TRBJ2-5; 7 bases are a match to TRBD2. The length of the CDR3 is 12 residues. Germline CDR1 and CDR2: SSHAT and FNYEAQ (reference sequence).

The chain joins TRBV20-1 to TRBJ1-1, with D tentatively TRBD1 (6 bases). V lost 3 bases and J 4 bases, leaving 15 bases between the germline ends. CDR3 size: 14 residues. Germline assignment: CDR1 DFQATT and CDR2 SNEGSKA (reference sequence). The CDR3: CSASRGGPGTEAFF. The CDR3, as DNA: TGCAGTGCTAGTCGAGGGGGACCGGGCACTGAAGCTTTCTTT.

The gene calls are TRBV3-1 (or the pseudogene TRBV3-2) and TRBJ2-3; 9 bases align to TRBD2. V shed 2 bases, J shed 1 base, and the junction held 1 base outside the gene matches. This CDR3 comprises 15 residues. CDR1 is LGHDT and CDR2 is YNNKEL in the germline V gene (reference sequence). The CDR3 reads CASSQQRGGTDTQYF. CDR3 nucleotides: TGTGCCAGCAGCCAACAGCGGGGGGGCACAGATACGCAGTATTTT.

This chain uses TRBV3-1 (or the pseudogene TRBV3-2) with TRBJ2-7; TRBD2 matches 9 bases. V dropped 4 bases and J dropped 7; count of bases not matched to a gene: 5. Germline V gene sequence: CDR1 LGHDT, CDR2 YNNKEL (reference sequence). The CDR3 consists of 13 residues. CDR3 DNA sequence: TGTGCCAGCAGCCTTAGCGGGAGAGGAGAGCAGTACTTC. As protein: CASSLSGRGEQYF.

The rearrangement joins TRBV11-2 to TRBJ2-1; 8 positions agree with TRBD2. Per the germline V gene, CDR1 is SGHAT and CDR2 is FQNNGV. There are 14 residues in the CDR3. Losses at the gene ends were 4 bases for V and 4 bases for J; bases not matched to a gene: 3. CDR3 amino acids: CASSSGGSYNEQFF. CDR3 coding DNA: TGTGCCAGCAGCTCGGGAGGGAGTTACAATGAGCAGTTCTTC.

This chain connects TRBV4-1 to TRBJ2-5, with a possible D match to TRBD1 (5 bases). CDR1 is MGHRA and CDR2 is YSYEKL in the germline V gene. The CDR3 is 13 amino acids. With 3 bases removed from V and 4 bases from J, the gap between germline ends came to 9 bases. The CDR3 spells CASSQGPVETQYF. The CDR3 region has the DNA TGCGCCAGCAGCCAGGGGCCCGTAGAGACCCAGTACTTC.

This clone appeared a few times. The chain carries TRBV7-8 and TRBJ2-2, with TRBD2 as a possible D gene (6 bases). Germline assignment: CDR1 SGHVS and CDR2 FQNEAQ. This CDR3 has 19 amino acids. With 0 bases removed from V and 2 bases from J, the gap between germline ends came to 19 bases. The CDR3 sequence is CASSLARMFSGSNTGELFF. The CDR3 DNA reads as TGTGCCAGCAGCTTAGCGCGGATGTTTAGCGGTAGTAACACCGGGGAGCTGTTTTTT.